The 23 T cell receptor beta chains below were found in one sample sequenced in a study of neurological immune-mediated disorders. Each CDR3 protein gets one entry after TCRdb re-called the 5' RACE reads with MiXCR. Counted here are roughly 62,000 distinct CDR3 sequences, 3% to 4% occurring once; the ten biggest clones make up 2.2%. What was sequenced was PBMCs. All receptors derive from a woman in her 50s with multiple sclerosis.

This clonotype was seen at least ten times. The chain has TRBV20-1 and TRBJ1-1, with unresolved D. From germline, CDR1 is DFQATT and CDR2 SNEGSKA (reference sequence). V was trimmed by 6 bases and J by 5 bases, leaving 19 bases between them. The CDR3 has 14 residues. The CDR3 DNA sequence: TGCAGTGCGACGGATGACGAGTTTGTGACTGAAGCTTTCTTT. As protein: CSATDDEFVTEAFF.

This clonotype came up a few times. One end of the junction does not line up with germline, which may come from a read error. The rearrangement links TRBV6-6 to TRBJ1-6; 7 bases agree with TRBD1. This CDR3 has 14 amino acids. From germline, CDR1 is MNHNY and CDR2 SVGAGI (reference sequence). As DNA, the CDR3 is TGTGCCAGCAGTCCCGGACAGGCCAATTCACCCCTCAACTTT. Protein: CASSPGQANSPLNF.

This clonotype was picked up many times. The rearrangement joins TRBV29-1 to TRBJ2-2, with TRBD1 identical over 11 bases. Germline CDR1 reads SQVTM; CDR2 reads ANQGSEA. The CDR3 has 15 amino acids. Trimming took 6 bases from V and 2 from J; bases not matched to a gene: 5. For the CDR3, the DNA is TGCAGCGTAACCGGGACAGGGGGAAACACCGGGGAGCTGTTTTTT. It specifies CSVTGTGGNTGELFF.

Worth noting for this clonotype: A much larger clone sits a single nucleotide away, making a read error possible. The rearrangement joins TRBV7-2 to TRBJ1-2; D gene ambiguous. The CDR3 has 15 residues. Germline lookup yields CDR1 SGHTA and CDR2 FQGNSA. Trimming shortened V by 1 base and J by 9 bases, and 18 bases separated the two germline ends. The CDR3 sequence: CASSLEGGRRDCYTF. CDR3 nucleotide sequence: TGTGCCAGCAGCTTAGAGGGAGGGAGGCGGGATTGCTACACCTTC.

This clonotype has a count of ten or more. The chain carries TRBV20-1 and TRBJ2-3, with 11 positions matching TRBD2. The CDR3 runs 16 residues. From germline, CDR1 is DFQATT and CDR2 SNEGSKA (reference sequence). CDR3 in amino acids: CSAIAGGPSRTDTQYF. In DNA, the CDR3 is TGCAGCGCGATAGCGGGAGGGCCCTCACGGACAGATACGCAGTATTTT.

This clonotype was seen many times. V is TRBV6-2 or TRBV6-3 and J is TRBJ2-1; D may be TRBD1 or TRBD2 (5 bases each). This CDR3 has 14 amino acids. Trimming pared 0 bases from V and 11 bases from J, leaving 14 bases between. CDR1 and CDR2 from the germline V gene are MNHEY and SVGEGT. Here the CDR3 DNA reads TGTGCCAGCAGTTACTCGGTCTCCACGGGGCAGCAGTTCTTC. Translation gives CASSYSVSTGQQFF.

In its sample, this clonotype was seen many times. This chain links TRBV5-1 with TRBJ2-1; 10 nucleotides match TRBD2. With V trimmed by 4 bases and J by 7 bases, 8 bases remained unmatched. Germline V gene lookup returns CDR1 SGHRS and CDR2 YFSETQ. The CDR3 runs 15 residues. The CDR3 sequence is CASSLKLAGTNEQFF. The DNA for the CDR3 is TGCGCCAGCAGCCTTAAACTAGCGGGGACAAATGAGCAGTTCTTC.

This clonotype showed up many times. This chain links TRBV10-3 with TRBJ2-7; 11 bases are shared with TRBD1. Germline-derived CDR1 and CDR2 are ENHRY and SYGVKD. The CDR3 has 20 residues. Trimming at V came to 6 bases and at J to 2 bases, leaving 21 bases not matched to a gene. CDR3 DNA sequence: TGTGCCATCAGCTTCAACTTAGGCGGACAGGGGGCCTATTCCCCCTACGAGCAGTACTTC. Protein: CAISFNLGGQGAYSPYEQYF.

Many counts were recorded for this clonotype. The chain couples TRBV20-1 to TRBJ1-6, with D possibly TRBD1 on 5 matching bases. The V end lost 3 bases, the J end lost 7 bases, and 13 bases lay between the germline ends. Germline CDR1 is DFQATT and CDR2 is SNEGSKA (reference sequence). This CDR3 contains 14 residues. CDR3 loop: CSARGPGRNSPLHF. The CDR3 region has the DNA TGCAGTGCTAGGGGGCCAGGGAGAAATTCACCCCTCCACTTT.

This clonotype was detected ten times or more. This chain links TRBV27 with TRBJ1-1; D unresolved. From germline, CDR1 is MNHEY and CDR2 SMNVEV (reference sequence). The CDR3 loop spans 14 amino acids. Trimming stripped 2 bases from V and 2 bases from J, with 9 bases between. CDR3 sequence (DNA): TGTGCCAGCAGTTTACTAGGAGTTAACACTGAAGCTTTCTTT. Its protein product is CASSLLGVNTEAFF.

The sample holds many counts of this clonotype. The DNA for the CDR3 is TGCAGCGGGGTCGTTGGAGCTAACTATGGCTACACCTTC. It is translated as CSGVVGANYGYTF. The gene calls are TRBV29-1 and TRBJ1-2; D remains unclear. The V gene's germline CDR1 is SQVTM and CDR2 ANQGSEA. The CDR3 spans 13 residues. V dropped 7 bases and J dropped 0 bases, with 12 bases sitting between them.

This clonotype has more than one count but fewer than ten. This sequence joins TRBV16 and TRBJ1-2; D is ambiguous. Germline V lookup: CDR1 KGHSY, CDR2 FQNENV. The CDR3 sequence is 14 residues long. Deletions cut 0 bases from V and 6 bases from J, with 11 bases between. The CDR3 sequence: CASSQSGGIDGYTF. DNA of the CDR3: TGTGCCAGCAGCCAATCGGGAGGGATTGATGGCTACACCTTC. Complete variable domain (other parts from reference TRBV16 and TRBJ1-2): GEEVAQTPKHLVRGEGQKAKLYCAPIKGHSYVFWYQQVLKNEFKFLISFQNENVFDETGMPKERFSAKCLPNSPCSLEIQATKLEDSAVYFCASSQSGGIDGYTFGSGTRLTVV.

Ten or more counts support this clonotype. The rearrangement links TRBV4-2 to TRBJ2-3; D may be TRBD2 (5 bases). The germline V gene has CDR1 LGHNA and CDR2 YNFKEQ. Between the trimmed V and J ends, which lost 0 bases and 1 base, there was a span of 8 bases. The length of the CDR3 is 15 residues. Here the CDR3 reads CASSQDPGGTDTQYF. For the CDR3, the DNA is TGTGCCAGCAGCCAAGATCCCGGGGGCACAGATACGCAGTATTTT.

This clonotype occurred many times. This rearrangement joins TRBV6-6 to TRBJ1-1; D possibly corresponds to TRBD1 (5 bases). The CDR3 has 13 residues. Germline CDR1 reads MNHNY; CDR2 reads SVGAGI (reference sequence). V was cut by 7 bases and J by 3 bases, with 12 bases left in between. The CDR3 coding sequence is TGTGCCAGCAAAGGGGCAGGGTACACTGAAGCTTTCTTT. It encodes CASKGAGYTEAFF.

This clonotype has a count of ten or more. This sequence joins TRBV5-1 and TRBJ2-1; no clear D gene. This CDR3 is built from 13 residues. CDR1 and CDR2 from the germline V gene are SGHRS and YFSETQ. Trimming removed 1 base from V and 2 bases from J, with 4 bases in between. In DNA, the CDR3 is TGCGCCAGCAGCTTGATCCCCTACAATGAGCAGTTCTTC. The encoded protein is CASSLIPYNEQFF.

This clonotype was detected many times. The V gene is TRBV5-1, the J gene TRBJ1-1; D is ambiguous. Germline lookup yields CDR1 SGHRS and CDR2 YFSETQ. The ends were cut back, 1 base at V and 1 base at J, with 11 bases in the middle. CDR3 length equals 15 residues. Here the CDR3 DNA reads TGCGCCAGCAGCTTGAGTCAGCTACAGAACACTGAAGCTTTCTTT. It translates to CASSLSQLQNTEAFF.

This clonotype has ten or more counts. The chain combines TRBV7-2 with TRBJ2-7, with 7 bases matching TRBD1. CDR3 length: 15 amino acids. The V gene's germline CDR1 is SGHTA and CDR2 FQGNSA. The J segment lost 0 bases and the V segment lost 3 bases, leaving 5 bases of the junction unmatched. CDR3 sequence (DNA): TGTGCCAGCAGCTTTTATAGGACAGGCTCCTACGAGCAGTACTTC. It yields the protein CASSFYRTGSYEQYF.

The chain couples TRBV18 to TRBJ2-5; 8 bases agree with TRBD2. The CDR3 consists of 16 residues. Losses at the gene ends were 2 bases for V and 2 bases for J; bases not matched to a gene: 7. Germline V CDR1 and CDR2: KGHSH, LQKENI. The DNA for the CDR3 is TGTGCCAGCTCACCAGAGCGGGAGACACATCAAGAGACCCAGTACTTC. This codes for CASSPERETHQETQYF.

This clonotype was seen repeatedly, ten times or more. In DNA form, the CDR3 reads TGTGCCACCAGCAGAACCTCCGGGACAGGGCCCGGGGAGCTGTTTTTT. Protein sequence: CATSRTSGTGPGELFF. The chain carries TRBV15 and TRBJ2-2, with 9 positions matching TRBD1. Losses at the gene ends were 2 bases for V and 6 bases for J; bases not matched to a gene: 7. The germline V gene has CDR1 LNHNV and CDR2 YYDKDF (reference sequence). The CDR3 covers 16 residues.

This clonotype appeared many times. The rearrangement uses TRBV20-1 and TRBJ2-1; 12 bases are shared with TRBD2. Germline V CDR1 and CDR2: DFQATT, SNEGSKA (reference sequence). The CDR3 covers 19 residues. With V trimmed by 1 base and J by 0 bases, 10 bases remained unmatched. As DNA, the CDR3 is TGCAGTGCTAGAGGATTGGGACTAGCGGGTTCTAGCTCCTACAATGAGCAGTTCTTC. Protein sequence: CSARGLGLAGSSSYNEQFF.

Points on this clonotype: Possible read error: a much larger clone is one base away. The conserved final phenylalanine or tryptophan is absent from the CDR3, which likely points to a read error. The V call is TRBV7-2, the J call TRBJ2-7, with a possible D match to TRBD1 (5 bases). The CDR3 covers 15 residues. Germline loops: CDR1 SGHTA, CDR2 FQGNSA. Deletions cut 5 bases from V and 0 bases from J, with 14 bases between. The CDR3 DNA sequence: TGTGCCAGCAGCCCCGGACACCGCCGCTCCTACGAGCAGTACTGC. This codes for CASSPGHRRSYEQYC.

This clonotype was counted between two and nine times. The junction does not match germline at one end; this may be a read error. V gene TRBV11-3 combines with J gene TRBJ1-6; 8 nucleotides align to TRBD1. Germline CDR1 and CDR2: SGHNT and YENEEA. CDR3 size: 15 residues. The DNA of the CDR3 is TGTGCCAGCAGCACCGTGACAGGGGTTAATTCACCCCTCAACTTT. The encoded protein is CASSTVTGVNSPLNF.

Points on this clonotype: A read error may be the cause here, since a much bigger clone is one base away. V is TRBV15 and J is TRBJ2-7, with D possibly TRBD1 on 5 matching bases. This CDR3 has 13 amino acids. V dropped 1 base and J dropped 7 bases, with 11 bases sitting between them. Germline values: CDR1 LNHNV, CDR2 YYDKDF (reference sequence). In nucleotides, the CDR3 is TGTGCCACCAGCAGAGGACAGTTCGAAGAGCAGTACTTC. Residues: CATSRGQFEEQYF.